These T cell receptor beta chains were read from a single sample in a study of blood T cell repertoires in COVID-19. Profiling relied on immunoSEQ multiplex PCR, and the TCRdb table lists in-frame clones only, not all of them. The sample consists of 90,000 to 150,000 clones, approximately 83% of them appearing once. Sequenced sample: peripheral blood. The receptors derive from a man older than 75 with acute or convalescent COVID-19. Each CDR3 is given with its conserved first and last residue. D genes are given only for firm matches. For some rows the clone size is stated as once, few or many, or as a class when expanded; others skip it.

cdr3_aa: CANKGLAENQETQYF; cdr3_nt: TGTGCCAACAAGGGACTAGCGGAGAATCAAGAGACCCAGTACTTC; j_call: TRBJ2-5; d_call: TRBD2; v_call: TRBV2; clone_size: -
cdr3_aa: CASGLQGNTEAFF; cdr3_nt: TGTGCTAGTGGTTTGCAGGGGAACACTGAAGCTTTCTTT; j_call: TRBJ1-1; d_call: -; v_call: TRBV12-5; clone_size: -
cdr3_aa: CASTGGQNNYGYTF; cdr3_nt: TGTGCCAGCACCGGGGGACAGAACAACTATGGCTACACCTTC; j_call: TRBJ1-2; d_call: TRBD1; v_call: TRBV25-1; clone_size: -
cdr3_aa: CASSLAGGTYNEQFF; cdr3_nt: TGCGCCAGCAGCTTGGCGGGGGGGACCTACAATGAGCAGTTCTTC; j_call: TRBJ2-1; d_call: TRBD2; v_call: TRBV5-1; clone_size: -
cdr3_aa: CASSYGTGIRQPQHF; cdr3_nt: TGTGCCAGCAGTTACGGGACAGGGATACGACAGCCCCAGCATTTT; j_call: TRBJ1-5; d_call: TRBD1; v_call: TRBV6-2/TRBV6-3; clone_size: -
cdr3_aa: CASSLTGWGPASTDTQYF; cdr3_nt: TGTGCCAGCAGCTTGACAGGGTGGGGTCCGGCAAGCACAGATACGCAGTATTTT; j_call: TRBJ2-3; d_call: -; v_call: TRBV5-4; clone_size: -
cdr3_aa: CASSSGTGGRGYTF; cdr3_nt: TGTGCCAGCAGTTCCGGGACAGGGGGCCGGGGCTACACCTTC; j_call: TRBJ1-2; d_call: TRBD1; v_call: TRBV27; clone_size: -
cdr3_aa: CASSIGGTANNEQFF; cdr3_nt: TGTGCCAGTAGTATCGGGGGAACAGCGAACAATGAGCAGTTCTTC; j_call: TRBJ2-1; d_call: -; v_call: TRBV19; clone_size: -
cdr3_aa: CASSLRGGWDTGELFF; cdr3_nt: TGTGCCAGCAGCTTAAGGGGAGGCTGGGACACCGGGGAGCTGTTTTTT; j_call: TRBJ2-2; d_call: -; v_call: TRBV7-2; clone_size: -
cdr3_aa: CASSQLGQGANTGELFF; cdr3_nt: TGTGCCAGCAGCCAATTGGGACAGGGGGCGAACACCGGGGAGCTGTTTTTT; j_call: TRBJ2-2; d_call: TRBD1; v_call: TRBV5-8; clone_size: -
cdr3_aa: CASTRQGSYEQYF; cdr3_nt: TGCGCCAGCACCAGACAGGGCTCATACGAGCAGTACTTC; j_call: TRBJ2-7; d_call: TRBD1; v_call: TRBV5-1; clone_size: -
cdr3_aa: CASSLRGLQGLAEAFF; cdr3_nt: TGTGCCAGCAGTTTAAGGGGACTACAGGGCCTGGCTGAAGCTTTCTTT; j_call: TRBJ1-1; d_call: -; v_call: TRBV28; clone_size: -
cdr3_aa: CASSAGTAGELFF; cdr3_nt: TGCGCCAGCAGTGCCGGAACAGCCGGGGAGCTGTTTTTT; j_call: TRBJ2-2; d_call: -; v_call: TRBV10-1; clone_size: -
cdr3_aa: CASARGVAGGRYNSPLHF; cdr3_nt: TGTGCCAGCGCTAGGGGCGTGGCAGGGGGGAGATATAATTCACCCCTCCACTTT; j_call: TRBJ1-6; d_call: TRBD1; v_call: TRBV27; clone_size: -
cdr3_aa: CASSERGDGGTEAFF; cdr3_nt: TGTGCCAGCAGTGAACGGGGGGATGGGGGCACTGAAGCTTTCTTT; j_call: TRBJ1-1; d_call: -; v_call: TRBV6-1; clone_size: once
cdr3_aa: CASSSTPTLSEPQHF; cdr3_nt: TGTGCCAGCAGCTCAACCCCCACGTTATCAGAGCCCCAGCATTTT; j_call: TRBJ1-5; d_call: -; v_call: TRBV5-5; clone_size: -
cdr3_aa: CASRGAIQQIQETQYF; cdr3_nt: TGCGCCAGCAGGGGAGCTATACAGCAGATCCAAGAGACCCAGTACTTC; j_call: TRBJ2-5; d_call: -; v_call: TRBV10-1; clone_size: -
cdr3_aa: CASSIRLESSSYNEQFF; cdr3_nt: TGTGCCAGTAGTATTAGATTAGAAAGTTCCTCCTACAATGAGCAGTTCTTC; j_call: TRBJ2-1; d_call: -; v_call: TRBV19; clone_size: -
cdr3_aa: CASSRQLSTGELFF; cdr3_nt: TGTGCCAGCAGCCGACAGCTATCCACCGGGGAGCTGTTTTTT; j_call: TRBJ2-2; d_call: -; v_call: TRBV6-5; clone_size: -
cdr3_aa: CASSQGGGTGRNYGYTF; cdr3_nt: TGTGCCAGCAGCCAAGGAGGGGGGACAGGACGAAACTATGGCTACACCTTC; j_call: TRBJ1-2; d_call: TRBD1; v_call: TRBV3-1/TRBV3-2; clone_size: -
cdr3_aa: CAIRHDRDLTEAFF; cdr3_nt: TGTGCCATCAGACATGACAGGGACCTAACTGAAGCTTTCTTT; j_call: TRBJ1-1; d_call: TRBD1; v_call: TRBV10-3; clone_size: -
cdr3_aa: CASSPTGYGYTF; cdr3_nt: TGTGCCAGTAGTCCGACAGGCTATGGCTACACCTTC; j_call: TRBJ1-2; d_call: -; v_call: TRBV19; clone_size: -
cdr3_aa: CSVRSSYNEQFF; cdr3_nt: TGCAGCGTGAGAAGCTCCTACAATGAGCAGTTCTTC; j_call: TRBJ2-1; d_call: -; v_call: TRBV29-1; clone_size: -
cdr3_aa: CASDRSGFDTGELFF; cdr3_nt: TGTGCCAGCGACAGAAGTGGTTTTGACACCGGGGAGCTGTTTTTT; j_call: TRBJ2-2; d_call: -; v_call: TRBV7-8; clone_size: once
cdr3_aa: CASSLTPRDSTRNTEAFF; cdr3_nt: TGTGCCAGCAGCTTAACCCCTCGGGACAGCACTAGGAACACTGAAGCTTTCTTT; j_call: TRBJ1-1; d_call: TRBD1; v_call: TRBV7-3; clone_size: -